The present TCR beta chain was sequenced within a study of blood T cells in healthy people across ages. Germline values: CDR1 ENHRY, CDR2 SYGVKD. The CDR3 is made up of 16 amino acids. Trimming at V came to 2 bases and at J to 1 base, leaving 5 bases not matched to a gene. General study findings and limits: Unsorted PBMC material precluded a definitive naive versus antigen-experienced comparison.

Using a J-beta primer mix together with a sample-barcoded 5' primer, a second PCR was run for roughly 7 to 12 cycles. A template-switch adaptor that had 12 random nucleotides put a tag on each cDNA molecule. Every sample gave at least 3 million paired-end reads containing CDR3. TCRdb independently ran MiXCR on the 5' RACE reads; one entry per CDR3 protein. The table records around 1,600,000 distinct CDR3 sequences, approximately 43% of them present only once. Concerning this clonotype itself: What it binds is unknown.

Sequencing was carried out using blood. This TCR came from a woman aged 18-29 years in good health. The chain carries TRBV10-3 and TRBJ2-7, with 10 bases that match TRBD2. CDR3 loop: CAISEGTSGVSYEQYF. CDR3 DNA: TGTGCCATCAGTGAGGGAACTAGCGGGGTGTCCTACGAGCAGTACTTC.